This T cell receptor (beta chain) emerged from a study of OX40 agonist ivuxolimab in advanced cancers. Concerning this clone itself: Its antigen remains unknown.

Clones were sequenced by immunoSEQ multiplex PCR, and TCRdb holds only the in-frame ones, with some missing. The sample comprises fewer than 30,000 clones, over 75% of which are singletons, and 8.5% to 10% rests with the top ten. V lost 5 bases to trimming and J lost 4 bases; unmatched junction nucleotides: 3. CDR1 and CDR2 from the germline V gene are LNHDA and SQIVND (reference sequence). This CDR3 comprises 13 residues. Findings and limits, study-wide: Also present in some nonresponders was a low level of normalized T-cell clonal expansion.

The rearrangement joins TRBV19 to TRBJ1-1, with 8 bases that match TRBD1. This TCR was sampled from an adult with an advanced solid tumor such as melanoma, head and neck, liver or kidney cancer. Sequenced material: CD4+ or CD8+ T cells sorted from blood, taken in a trial of the OX40 agonist ivuxolimab. CDR3 sequence (DNA): TGTGCCAGTAGTTCCAGGGGGCCCACTGAAGCTTTCTTT. Its translation: CASSSRGPTEAFF.